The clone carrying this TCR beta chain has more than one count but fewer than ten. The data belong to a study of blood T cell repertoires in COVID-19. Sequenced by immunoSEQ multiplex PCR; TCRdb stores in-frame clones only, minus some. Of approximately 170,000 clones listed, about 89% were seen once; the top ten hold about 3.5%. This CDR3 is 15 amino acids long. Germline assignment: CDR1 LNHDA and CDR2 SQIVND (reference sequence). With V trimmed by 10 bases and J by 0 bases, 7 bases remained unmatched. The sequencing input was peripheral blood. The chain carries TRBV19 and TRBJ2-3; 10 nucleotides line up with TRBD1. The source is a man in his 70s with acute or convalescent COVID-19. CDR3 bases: TGTGCCACCCGGGACAGGGGCGGCAGCACAGATACGCAGTATTTT. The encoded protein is CATRDRGGSTDTQYF.